This entry describes one T cell receptor beta chain. Its antigen is currently unknown. This sample is drawn from a study of cytomegalovirus exposure and HLA in healthy donors. Overall study findings and caveats: A later analysis reportedly found fewer N-insertions in an Asian-associated ancestry cluster than the roughly 670-donor mean.

Both 60 Vbeta primers and 13 Jbeta primers went into the PCR. TCRdb keeps only in-frame clones here, not all; method: immunoSEQ multiplex PCR. The listing contains 35,000 to 45,000 clones. Trimming pared 2 bases from V and 7 bases from J, leaving 13 bases between. The CDR3 extends over 14 amino acids. Germline V lookup: CDR1 SGHRS, CDR2 YFSETQ. Sequenced input: PBMCs. This chain connects TRBV5-1 to TRBJ1-5; D is perhaps TRBD1 (6 bases). This clonotype originated in a male donor in good health and CMV-seronegative. CDR3 nucleotide sequence: TGCGCCAGCAGCTTTGGGGGGGCTGGGCAGCCCCAGCATTTT. Residues: CASSFGGAGQPQHF.